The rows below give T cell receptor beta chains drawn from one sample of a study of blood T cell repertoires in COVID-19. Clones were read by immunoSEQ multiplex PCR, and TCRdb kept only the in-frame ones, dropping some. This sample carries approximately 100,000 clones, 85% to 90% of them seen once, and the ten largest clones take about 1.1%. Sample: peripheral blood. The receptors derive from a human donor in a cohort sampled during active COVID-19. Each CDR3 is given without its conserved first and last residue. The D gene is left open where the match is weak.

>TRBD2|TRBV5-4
ASSLAGAGVYNEQF
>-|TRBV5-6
ASSLPGRGTEAF
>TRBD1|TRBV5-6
ASSAQTGGKSGWETQY
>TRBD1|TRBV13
ASSLTRTGNTEAF
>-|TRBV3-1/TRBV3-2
ASSQVRRRGPYNEQF
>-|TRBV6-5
ASSFSGADTEAF
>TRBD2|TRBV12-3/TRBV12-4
ASRPGGQMAQY
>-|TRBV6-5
ASSHDRLDSPLH
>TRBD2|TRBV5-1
ASSFLAGGSTDTQY
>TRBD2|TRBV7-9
ASSLTGGRKVNEQF
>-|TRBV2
ASSEQAPSSYEQY
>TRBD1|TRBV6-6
ASSFDRGDRNTIY
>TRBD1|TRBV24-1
ATSDPGQGDYGYT
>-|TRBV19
ASSISDRTSYNSPLH
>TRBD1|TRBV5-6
ASHLGTGGYSGNTIY
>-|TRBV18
ASSPLTGELF
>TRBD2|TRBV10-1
ALPGGTNTGELF
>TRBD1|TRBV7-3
ASSRRQGPSNEQF
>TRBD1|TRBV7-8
ASSYRTGTGYNEQF
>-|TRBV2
ASSETSGPPNTGELF
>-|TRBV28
ASSLSLREQY
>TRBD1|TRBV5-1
ASSVGHRGQTEAF
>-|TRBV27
ASSFGGMSSYGYT
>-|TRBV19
ASSRGRGTDTQY
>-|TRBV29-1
SVGRERGNYGYT
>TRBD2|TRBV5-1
ASSLGRTSGGAYGETQY
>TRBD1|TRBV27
ASSGSRTGLNYGYT
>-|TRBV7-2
ASSKQGSTDTQY
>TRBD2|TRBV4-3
ASSQALAGVVDTGELF
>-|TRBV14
ASSPTRPERRNTEAF
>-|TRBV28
ASSLFVIGVVQETQY
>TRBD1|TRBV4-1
ASSQGVRRQGGTDTQY
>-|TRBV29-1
SVENGETQY
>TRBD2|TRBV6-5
ASSRRTSGTGELF
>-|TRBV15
ATSTGPTYGYT
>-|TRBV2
ASSESRGVSQPQH
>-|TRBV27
ASSLTAATNEKLF
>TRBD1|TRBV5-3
ARSLVIPDRAENSPLH
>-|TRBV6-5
ASSYSFLSTQETQY
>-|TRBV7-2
ASSSQGRYGYT
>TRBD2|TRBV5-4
ASSVLSGRMTGELF
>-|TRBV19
ASSPETGWREQY
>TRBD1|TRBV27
ASGTPGQVPYEQY
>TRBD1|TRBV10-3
ATGDRVRSEQY
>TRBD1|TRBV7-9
ASSSFLDRAYEQY
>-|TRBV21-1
ASSPRGGSTDTQY
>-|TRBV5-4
ASSLGGSNTGELF
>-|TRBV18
ASSRGRGREPQH
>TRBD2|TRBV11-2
ASSLDLAGRTDTQY
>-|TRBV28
ASSLLLQSNQPQH
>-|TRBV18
ASSPQLYTGELF
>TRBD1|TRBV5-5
ASSLRTGGTEAF
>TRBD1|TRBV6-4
ASSGTGKNYGYT
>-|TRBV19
ASRPYANYGYT
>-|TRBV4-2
ASSQDRGSFGYGYT